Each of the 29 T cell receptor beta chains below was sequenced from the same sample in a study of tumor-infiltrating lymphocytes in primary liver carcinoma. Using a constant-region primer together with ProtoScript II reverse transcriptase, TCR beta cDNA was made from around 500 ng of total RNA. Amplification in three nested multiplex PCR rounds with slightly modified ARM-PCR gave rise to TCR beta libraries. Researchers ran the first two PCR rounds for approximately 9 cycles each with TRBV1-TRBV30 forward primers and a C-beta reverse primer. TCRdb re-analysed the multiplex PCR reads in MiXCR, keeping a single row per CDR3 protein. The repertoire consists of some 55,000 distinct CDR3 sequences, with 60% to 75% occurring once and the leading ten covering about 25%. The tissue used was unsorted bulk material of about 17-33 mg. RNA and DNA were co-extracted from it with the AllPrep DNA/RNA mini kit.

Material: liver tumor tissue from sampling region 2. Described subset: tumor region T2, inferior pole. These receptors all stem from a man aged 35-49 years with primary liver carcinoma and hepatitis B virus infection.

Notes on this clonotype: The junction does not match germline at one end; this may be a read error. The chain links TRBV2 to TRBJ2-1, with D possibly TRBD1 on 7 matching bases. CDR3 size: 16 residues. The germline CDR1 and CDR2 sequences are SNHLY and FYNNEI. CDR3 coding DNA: TGTGCCAGTAGTGACGACGGCAGGGGGGCTGGCAATGAGCAGATCTTC. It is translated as CASSDDGRGAGNEQIF.

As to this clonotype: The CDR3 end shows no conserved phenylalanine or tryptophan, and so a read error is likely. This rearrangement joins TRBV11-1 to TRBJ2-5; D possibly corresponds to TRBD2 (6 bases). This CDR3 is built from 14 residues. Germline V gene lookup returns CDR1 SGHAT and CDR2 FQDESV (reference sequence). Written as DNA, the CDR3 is TGTACCAGCAACTTCCGCGGCGGGGCGCAGACCCAGTACTCC. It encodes CTSNFRGGAQTQYS.

The chain's CDR3 is CASKSKGKEAFF. CDR3 sequence (DNA): TGTGCCAGCAAGTCGAAGGGGAAAGAAGCTTTCTTT. The chain employs TRBV6-1 and TRBJ1-1; D might be TRBD1 (5 bases). The germline V gene has CDR1 MNHNS and CDR2 SASEGT. This CDR3 spans 12 amino acids. V gave up 7 bases and J gave up 8 bases, with 14 bases separating them.

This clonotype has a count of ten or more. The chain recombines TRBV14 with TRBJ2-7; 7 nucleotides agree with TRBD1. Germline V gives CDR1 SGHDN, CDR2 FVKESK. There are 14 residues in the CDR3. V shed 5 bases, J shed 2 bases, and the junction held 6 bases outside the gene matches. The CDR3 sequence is CASSFRQGTYEQYF. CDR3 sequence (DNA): TGTGCCAGCAGCTTCCGACAGGGAACCTACGAGCAGTACTTC.

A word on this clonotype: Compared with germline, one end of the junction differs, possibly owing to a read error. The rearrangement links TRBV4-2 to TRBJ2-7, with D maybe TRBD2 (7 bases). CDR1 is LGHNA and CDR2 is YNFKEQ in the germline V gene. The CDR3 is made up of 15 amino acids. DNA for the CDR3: TGTGCCAGCAGACCCGCACTGGCAGGGGACTACGAGCGGTACTTC. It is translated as CASRPALAGDYERYF.

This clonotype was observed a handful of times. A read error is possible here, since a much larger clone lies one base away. The CDR3 sequence: CVSSTGTQNYNEQFF. Here the CDR3 DNA reads TGTGTCAGCAGCACCGGGACCCAGAACTACAATGAGCAGTTCTTC. The chain uses TRBV6-6 and TRBJ2-1; D may match TRBD1 or TRBD2 (5 bases each). The V gene's germline CDR1 is MNHNY and CDR2 SVGAGI (reference sequence). The CDR3 has 15 residues.

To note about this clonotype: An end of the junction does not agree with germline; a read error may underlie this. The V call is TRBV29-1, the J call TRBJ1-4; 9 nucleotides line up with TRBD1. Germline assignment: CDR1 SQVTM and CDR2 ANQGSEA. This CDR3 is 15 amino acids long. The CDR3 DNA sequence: TGCAGCGCTGAAGCCCTGGGACAGGGTGATGAAAAGCTGTTTTTT. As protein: CSAEALGQGDEKLFF. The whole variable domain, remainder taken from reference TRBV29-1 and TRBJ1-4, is SAVISQKPSRDICQRGTSLTIQCQVDSQVTMMFWYRQQPGQSLTLIATANQGSEATYESGFVIDKFPISRPNLTFSTLTVSNMSPEDSSIYLCSAEALGQGDEKLFFGSGTQLSVL.

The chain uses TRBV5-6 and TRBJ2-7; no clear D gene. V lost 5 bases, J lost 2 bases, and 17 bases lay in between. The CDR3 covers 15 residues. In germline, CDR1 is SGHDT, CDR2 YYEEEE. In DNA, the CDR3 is TGTGCCAGCAGTTCCCGATGGGTAAAGCCCTACGAGCAGTACTTC. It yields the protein CASSSRWVKPYEQYF.

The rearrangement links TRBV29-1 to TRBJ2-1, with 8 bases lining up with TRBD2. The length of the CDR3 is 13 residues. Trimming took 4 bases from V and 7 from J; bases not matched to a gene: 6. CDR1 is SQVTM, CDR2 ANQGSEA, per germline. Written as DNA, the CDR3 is TGCAGCGTTGGACCGGGACTAGGTAATGAGCAGTTCTTC. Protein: CSVGPGLGNEQFF.

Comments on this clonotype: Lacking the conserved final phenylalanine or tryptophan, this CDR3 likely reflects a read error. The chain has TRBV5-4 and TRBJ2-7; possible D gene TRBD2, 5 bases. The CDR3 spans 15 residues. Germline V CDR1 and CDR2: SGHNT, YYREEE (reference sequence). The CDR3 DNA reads TGTGTCAGCAGATGGGGTGGATTAGTCGGGGACGAGCAGTACTCC. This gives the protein CVSRWGGLVGDEQYS.

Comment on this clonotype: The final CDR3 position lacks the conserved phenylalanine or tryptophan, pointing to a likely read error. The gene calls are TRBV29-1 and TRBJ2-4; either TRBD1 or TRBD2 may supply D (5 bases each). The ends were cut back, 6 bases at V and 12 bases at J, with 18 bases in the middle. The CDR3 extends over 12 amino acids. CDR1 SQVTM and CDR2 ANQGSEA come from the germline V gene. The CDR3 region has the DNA TGCAGCGTCAGCGGACCTCTGGGGGATCAGTACTCC. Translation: CSVSGPLGDQYS.

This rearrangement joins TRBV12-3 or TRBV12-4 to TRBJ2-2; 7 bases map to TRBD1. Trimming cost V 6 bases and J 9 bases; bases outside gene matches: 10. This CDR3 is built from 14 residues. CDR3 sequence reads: CASSYMTGPRELFF. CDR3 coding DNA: TGTGCCAGCAGCTATATGACAGGGCCCAGGGAGCTGTTTTTT.

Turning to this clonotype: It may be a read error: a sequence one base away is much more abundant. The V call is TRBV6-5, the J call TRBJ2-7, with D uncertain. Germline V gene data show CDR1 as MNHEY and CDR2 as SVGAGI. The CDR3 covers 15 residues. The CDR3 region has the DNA TGTGCCAGCAGCCGCGAGGCTAGGGCTTCCTACGGGCAGTACTTC. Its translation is CASSREARASYGQYF.

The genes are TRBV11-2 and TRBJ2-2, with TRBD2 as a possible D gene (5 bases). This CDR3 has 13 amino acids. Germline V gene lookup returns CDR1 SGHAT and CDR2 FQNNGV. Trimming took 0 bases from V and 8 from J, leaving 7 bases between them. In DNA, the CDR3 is TGTGCCAGCAGCTTAGATAGGACTGGGGAGCTGTTTTTT. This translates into CASSLDRTGELFF.

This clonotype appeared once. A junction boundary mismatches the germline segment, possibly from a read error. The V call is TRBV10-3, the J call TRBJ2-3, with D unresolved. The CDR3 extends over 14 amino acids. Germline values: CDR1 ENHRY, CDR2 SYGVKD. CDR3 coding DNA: TGTGCCATCGGTGATAGAGCGTGCACAGATACGCAGTATTTT. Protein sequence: CAIGDRACTDTQYF.

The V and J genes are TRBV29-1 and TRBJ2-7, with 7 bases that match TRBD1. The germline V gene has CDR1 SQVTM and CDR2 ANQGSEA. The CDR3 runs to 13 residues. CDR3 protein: CGASAGTDYEQYF. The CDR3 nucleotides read TGCGGTGCCTCCGCCGGGACAGACTACGAGCAGTACTTC.

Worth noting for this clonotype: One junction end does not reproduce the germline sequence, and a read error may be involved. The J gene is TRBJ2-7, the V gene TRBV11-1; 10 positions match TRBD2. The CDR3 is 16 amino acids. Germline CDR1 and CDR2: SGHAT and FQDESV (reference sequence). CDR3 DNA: TGTGCCAGCAGCTTAGCCAGGACTAGCGGAGCCTATGAGCAGTATTTC. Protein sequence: CASSLARTSGAYEQYF.

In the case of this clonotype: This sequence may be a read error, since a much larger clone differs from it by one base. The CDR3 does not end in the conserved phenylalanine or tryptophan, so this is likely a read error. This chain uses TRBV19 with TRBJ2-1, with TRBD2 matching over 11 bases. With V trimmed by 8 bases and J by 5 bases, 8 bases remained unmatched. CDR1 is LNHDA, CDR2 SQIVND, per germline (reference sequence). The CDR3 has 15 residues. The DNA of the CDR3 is TGTGCCAGTCAACTAGCGGGAGTGGTGAACAATGAGCAGTTCCTC. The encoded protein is CASQLAGVVNNEQFL.

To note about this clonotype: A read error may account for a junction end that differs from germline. The CDR3 region is CASGYTGTSREQFF. DNA for the CDR3: TGTGCCAGCGGTTACACTGGGACTAGCAGGGAGCAGTTCTTC. The chain combines TRBV6-5 with TRBJ2-1; 9 bases agree with TRBD2. CDR3 length: 14 residues. The germline CDR1 and CDR2 sequences are MNHEY and SVGAGI.

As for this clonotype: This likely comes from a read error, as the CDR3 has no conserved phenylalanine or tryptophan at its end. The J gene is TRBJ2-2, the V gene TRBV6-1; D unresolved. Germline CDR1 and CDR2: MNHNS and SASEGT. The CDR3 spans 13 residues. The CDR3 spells CASSPRNTVELFS. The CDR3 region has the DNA TGTGCCAGCAGCCCCAGGAACACCGTGGAGCTGTTTTCT.

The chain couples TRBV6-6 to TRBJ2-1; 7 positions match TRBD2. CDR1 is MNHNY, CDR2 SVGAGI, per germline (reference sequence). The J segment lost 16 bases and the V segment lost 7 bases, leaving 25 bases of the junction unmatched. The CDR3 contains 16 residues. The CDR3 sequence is CASTGPTSLSYNEHFF. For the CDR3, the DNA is TGTGCCAGCACCGGGCCGACTAGCCTCTCCTACAATGAACACTTCTTC.

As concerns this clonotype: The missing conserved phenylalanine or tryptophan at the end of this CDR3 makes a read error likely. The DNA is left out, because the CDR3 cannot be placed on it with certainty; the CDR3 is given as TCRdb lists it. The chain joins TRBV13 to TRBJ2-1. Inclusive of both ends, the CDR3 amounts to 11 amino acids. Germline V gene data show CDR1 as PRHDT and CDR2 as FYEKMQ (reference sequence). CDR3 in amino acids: CASSLMNEQFL.

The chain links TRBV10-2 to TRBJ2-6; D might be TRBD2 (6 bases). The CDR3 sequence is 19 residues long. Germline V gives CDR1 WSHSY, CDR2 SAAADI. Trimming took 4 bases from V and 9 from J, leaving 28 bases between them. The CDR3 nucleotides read TGCGCCAGCAGTGTCCTCCCAGCGGGCTCTCTCTCTGAGGGCAACGTCCTGACTTTC. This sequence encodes CASSVLPAGSLSEGNVLTF.

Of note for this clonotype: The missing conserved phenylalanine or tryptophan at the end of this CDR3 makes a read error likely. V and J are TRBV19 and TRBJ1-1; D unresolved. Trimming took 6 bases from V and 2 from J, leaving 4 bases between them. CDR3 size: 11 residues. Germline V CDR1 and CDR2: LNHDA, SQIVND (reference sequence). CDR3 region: CASSSNTEAFL. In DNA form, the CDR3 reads TGTGCCAGTAGCTCTAACACTGAAGCTTTCTTA.

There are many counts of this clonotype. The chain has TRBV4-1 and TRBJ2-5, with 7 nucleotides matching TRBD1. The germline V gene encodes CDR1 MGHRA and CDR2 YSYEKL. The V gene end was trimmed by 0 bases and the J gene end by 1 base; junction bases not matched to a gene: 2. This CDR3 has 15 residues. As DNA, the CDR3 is TGCGCCAGCAGCCAAGATTCAGGGGGCCAAGAGACCCAGTACTTC. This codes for CASSQDSGGQETQYF.

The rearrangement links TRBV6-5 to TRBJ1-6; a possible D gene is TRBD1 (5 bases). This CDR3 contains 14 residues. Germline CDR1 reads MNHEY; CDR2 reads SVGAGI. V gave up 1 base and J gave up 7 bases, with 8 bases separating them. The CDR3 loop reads CASSYWDRNSPLHF. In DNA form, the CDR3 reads TGTGCCAGCAGTTACTGGGACCGGAATTCACCCCTCCACTTT.

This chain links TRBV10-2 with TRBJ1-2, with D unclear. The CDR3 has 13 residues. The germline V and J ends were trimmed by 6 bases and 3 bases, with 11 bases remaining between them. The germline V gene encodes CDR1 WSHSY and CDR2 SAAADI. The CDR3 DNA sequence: TGCGCCAGCAGCATGTCTCTAGACTATGGCTACACCTTC. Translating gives CASSMSLDYGYTF.

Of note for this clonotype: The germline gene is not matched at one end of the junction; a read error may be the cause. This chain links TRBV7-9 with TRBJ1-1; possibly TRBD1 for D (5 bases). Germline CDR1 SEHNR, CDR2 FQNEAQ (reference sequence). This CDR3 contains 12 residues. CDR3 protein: CVSSLVAGIAFF. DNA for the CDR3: TGTGTCAGCAGCTTAGTGGCAGGGATAGCTTTCTTT.

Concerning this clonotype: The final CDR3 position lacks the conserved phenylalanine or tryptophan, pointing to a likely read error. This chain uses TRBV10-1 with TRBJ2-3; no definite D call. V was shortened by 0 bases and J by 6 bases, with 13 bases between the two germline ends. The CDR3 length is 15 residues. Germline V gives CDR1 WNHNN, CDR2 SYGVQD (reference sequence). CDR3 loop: CASSESVLTADTQYL. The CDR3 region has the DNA TGCGCCAGCAGTGAGTCGGTGCTGACGGCCGATACGCAGTATCTT.